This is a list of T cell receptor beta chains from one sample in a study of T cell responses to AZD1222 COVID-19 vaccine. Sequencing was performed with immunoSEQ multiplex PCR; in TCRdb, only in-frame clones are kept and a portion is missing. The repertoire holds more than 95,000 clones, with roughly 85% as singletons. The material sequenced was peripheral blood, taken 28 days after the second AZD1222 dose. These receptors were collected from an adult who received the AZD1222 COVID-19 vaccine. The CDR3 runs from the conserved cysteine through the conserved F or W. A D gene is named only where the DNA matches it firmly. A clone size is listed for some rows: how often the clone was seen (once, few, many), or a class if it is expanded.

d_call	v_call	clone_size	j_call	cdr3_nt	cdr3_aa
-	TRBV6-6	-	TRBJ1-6	TGTGCCAGCGGGGTCAATTCACCCCTCCACTTT	CASGVNSPLHF
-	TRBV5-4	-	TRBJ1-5	TGTGCCAGCAGCTTGGGGCCGACACTCTCTCATAGCAATCAGCCCCAGCATTTT	CASSLGPTLSHSNQPQHF
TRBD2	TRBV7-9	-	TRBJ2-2	TGTGCCAGCAGCTATACTAGCGGGGGGTACACCGGGGAGCTGTTTTTT	CASSYTSGGYTGELFF
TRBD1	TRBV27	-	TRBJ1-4	TGTGCCAGCAGTCTTCCGGGACAGGGTGAAAAACTGTTTTTT	CASSLPGQGEKLFF
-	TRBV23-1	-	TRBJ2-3	TGCGCCAGCAGTCTATTCGTCGTAGATACGCAGTATTTT	CASSLFVVDTQYF
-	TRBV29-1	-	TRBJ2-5	TGCAGCGCGGCCGGGACAACCAACCTGGGAGAGACCCAGTACTTC	CSAAGTTNLGETQYF
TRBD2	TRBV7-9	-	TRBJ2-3	TGTGCCAGCAGCCTGACTAGCGTCAAGGATACGCAGTATTTT	CASSLTSVKDTQYF
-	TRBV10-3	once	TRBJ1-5	TGTGCCATCAGTGATGTCTCAGCGTTTCAGCCCCAGCATTTT	CAISDVSAFQPQHF
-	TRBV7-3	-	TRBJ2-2	TGTGCCAGCAGCTACGGACAGATCACCGGGGAGCTGTTTTTT	CASSYGQITGELFF
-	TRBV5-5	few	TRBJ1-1	TGTGCCAGCAGCTTGGGGGGGCTGGAATCTGAAGCTTTCTTT	CASSLGGLESEAFF
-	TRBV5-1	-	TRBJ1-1	TGCGCCAGCAGCTCAAAATCCGGGACCCTGAACACTGAAGCTTTCTTT	CASSSKSGTLNTEAFF
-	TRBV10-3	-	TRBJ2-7	TGTGCCATCAGTATCAGCTCCTACGAGCAGTACTTC	CAISISSYEQYF
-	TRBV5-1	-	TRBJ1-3	TGCGCCAGCAGCTTGGAAGGGTCTGGAAACACCATATATTTT	CASSLEGSGNTIYF
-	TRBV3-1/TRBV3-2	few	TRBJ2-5	TGTGCCAGCAGCCAAGGACCTAACCAAGAGACCCAGTACTTC	CASSQGPNQETQYF
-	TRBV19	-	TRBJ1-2	TGTGCCAGCCTTTCTACGATGTATGGCTACACCTTC	CASLSTMYGYTF
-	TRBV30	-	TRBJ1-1	TGTGCCTGGAGTGTACAACCCACCTTTTCGGTCATGAACACTGAAGCTTTCTTT	CAWSVQPTFSVMNTEAFF
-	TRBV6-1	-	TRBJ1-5	TGTGCCAGCAGTGAATATGGGGGGTACTTCTCCAATCAGCCCCAGCATTTT	CASSEYGGYFSNQPQHF
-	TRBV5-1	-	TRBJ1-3	TGCGCCAGCAGCTTGGACGACCTAACCTCTGGAAACACCATATATTTT	CASSLDDLTSGNTIYF
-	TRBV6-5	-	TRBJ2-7	TGTGCCAGCAGTTATGTTGGTAGCTCCTACGAGCAGTACTTC	CASSYVGSSYEQYF
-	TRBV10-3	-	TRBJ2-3	TGTGCCATCTCCCGGACTTCGCCGCCAGATACGCAGTATTTT	CAISRTSPPDTQYF
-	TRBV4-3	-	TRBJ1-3	TGCGCCAGCAGCCAAGATAGGGGCACTGGAAACACCATATATTTT	CASSQDRGTGNTIYF
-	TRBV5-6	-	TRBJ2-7	TGTGCCAGCAGCTCGGGACAAGTCTACGAGCAGTACTTC	CASSSGQVYEQYF
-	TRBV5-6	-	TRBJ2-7	TGTGCCAGCAGCTCCCCCTATCAACGATACGAGCAGTACTTC	CASSSPYQRYEQYF
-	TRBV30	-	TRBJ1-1	TGTGCCTGGAGTCCTGCCCTGGACACGGGCGCTTTCTTT	CAWSPALDTGAFF
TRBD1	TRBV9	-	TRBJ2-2	TGTGCCAGCAGCATCCGACAGGGGGCGACCCCCGGGGAGCTGTTTTTT	CASSIRQGATPGELFF
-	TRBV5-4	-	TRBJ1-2	TGTGCCAGCAGCTTGGAATCTGGGGCAGGTGGCTACACCTTC	CASSLESGAGGYTF
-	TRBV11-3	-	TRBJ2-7	TGTGCCAGCAGCTTAGCGGGAGCCCTGGATGAGCAGTACTTC	CASSLAGALDEQYF
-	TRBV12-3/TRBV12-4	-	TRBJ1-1	TGTGCCAGCAGTTTAAGCGCTGAAGCTTTCTTT	CASSLSAEAFF
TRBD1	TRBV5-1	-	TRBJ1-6	TGCGCCAGCAGCTTGGGGACAGGGCATAATTCACCCCTCCACTTT	CASSLGTGHNSPLHF
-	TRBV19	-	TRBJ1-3	TGTGCCAGCTCCCTCCGGGGGATCTCTGGAAACACCATATATTTT	CASSLRGISGNTIYF
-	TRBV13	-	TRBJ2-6	TGTGCCAGCAGCGTACGGGGTTCTGGGGCCAACGTCCTGACTTTC	CASSVRGSGANVLTF
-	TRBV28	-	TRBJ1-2	TGTGCCAGCAGGGGTATTGGCTATGGCTACACCTTC	CASRGIGYGYTF
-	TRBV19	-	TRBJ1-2	TGTGCCAGCACGGGGTTCGGAAATATAGGCTACACCTTC	CASTGFGNIGYTF
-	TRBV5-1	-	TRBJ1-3	TGCGCCAGCAGCCAGACAGGCCCCTCTGGAAACACCATATATTTT	CASSQTGPSGNTIYF
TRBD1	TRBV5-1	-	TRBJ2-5	TGCGCCAGCACGTACCAGGGGGCGGGTGAGACCCAGTACTTC	CASTYQGAGETQYF
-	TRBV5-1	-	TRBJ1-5	TGCGCCAGCAGCTTGGGAGGCGCAGGCAATCAGCCCCAGCATTTT	CASSLGGAGNQPQHF
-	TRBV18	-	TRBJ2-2	TGTGCCAGCTCACCACAGGGACCCGGGGAGCTGTTTTTT	CASSPQGPGELFF
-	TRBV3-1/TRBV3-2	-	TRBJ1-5	TGTGCCAGCAGCCAAGGACAGAGGAGAAGCAATCAGCCCCAGCATTTT	CASSQGQRRSNQPQHF
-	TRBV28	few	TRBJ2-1	TGTGCCAGCAGTGACTTTACGGTCTTTAAAAATGAGCAGTTCTTC	CASSDFTVFKNEQFF
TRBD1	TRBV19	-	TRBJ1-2	TGTGCCAGTACCGAGACAGGGGACTATGGCTACACCTTC	CASTETGDYGYTF
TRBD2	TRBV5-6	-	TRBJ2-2	TGTGCCAGCAGCCCTGCGGGGAGCGGGGACACCGGGGAGCTGTTTTTT	CASSPAGSGDTGELFF
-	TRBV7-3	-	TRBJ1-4	TGTGCCAGCAGCCCGACAGGAGGGGGTTGGGATGAAAAACTGTTTTTT	CASSPTGGGWDEKLFF
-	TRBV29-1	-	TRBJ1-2	TGCAGCGTTGAAGATTTCGACAGTCCCCTGATGAACTATGGCTACACCTTC	CSVEDFDSPLMNYGYTF
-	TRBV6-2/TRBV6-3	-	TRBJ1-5	TGTGCCAGCAGCCCACGGAAAACGGGCAATCAGCCCCAGCATTTT	CASSPRKTGNQPQHF
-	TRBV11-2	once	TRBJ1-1	TGTGCCAGCGGCAAAAGGCCAGGGGACACTGAAGCTTTCTTT	CASGKRPGDTEAFF
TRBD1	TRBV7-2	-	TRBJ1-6	TGTGCCAGCAGCCCCCAGACAGGGACAGGGTCACCCCTCCACTTT	CASSPQTGTGSPLHF
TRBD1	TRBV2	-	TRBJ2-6	TGTGCCAGCACCAGGACAGGGGGCGCATCTGGGGCCAACGTCCTGACTTTC	CASTRTGGASGANVLTF